One sample yielded the 21 T cell receptor beta chains listed below, sequenced in a study of T-cell memory formation after mild COVID-19. Each CDR3 protein gets one entry after TCRdb re-called the 5' RACE reads with MiXCR. This table holds around 320,000 distinct CDR3 sequences, around 27% found once. The material sequenced was PBMCs or a T cell subset sorted from them (not recorded which). Receptor source: an adult woman who had mild COVID-19 (a few samples of this study predate the infection). Cell type and time point are not known.

DNA for the CDR3: TGTGCCACCCGGGACAGCTCCTACAATGAGCAGTTCTTC. It is translated as CATRDSSYNEQFF. The chain combines TRBV10-3 with TRBJ2-1; 7 bases are shared with TRBD1. The V gene's germline CDR1 is ENHRY and CDR2 SYGVKD. This CDR3 contains 13 residues. Trimming removed 10 bases from V and 0 bases from J; junction bases left unmatched: 3.

V gene TRBV7-2 combines with J gene TRBJ1-2, with 8 nucleotides matching TRBD1. The CDR3 is made up of 15 amino acids. V lost 3 bases to trimming and J lost 3 bases; unmatched junction nucleotides: 6. CDR1 and CDR2 (germline): SGHTA, FQGNSA. CDR3: CASSFGTGNYYGYTF. In DNA form, the CDR3 reads TGTGCCAGCAGCTTCGGGACAGGAAACTACTATGGCTACACCTTC.

This clonotype was recorded many times. This chain joins TRBV10-3 and TRBJ2-3, with D possibly TRBD2 on 5 matching bases. Trimming cost V 5 bases and J 3 bases, with 9 bases left between them. Germline V gene data show CDR1 as ENHRY and CDR2 as SYGVKD. The CDR3 loop spans 13 amino acids. The CDR3 reads CAISPTMTDTQYF. The CDR3 bases are TGTGCCATCAGTCCGACTATGACAGATACGCAGTATTTT.

This sequence joins TRBV19 and TRBJ1-2; D may be TRBD1 (6 bases). There are 15 residues in the CDR3. V was trimmed by 1 base and J by 0 bases, leaving 9 bases between them. Germline V gene sequence: CDR1 LNHDA, CDR2 SQIVND (reference sequence). CDR3 DNA sequence: TGTGCCAGTAGTATAGCCACAGGGACTAACTATGGCTACACCTTC. Translated: CASSIATGTNYGYTF.

This clonotype has just a few counts. This chain connects TRBV6-2 or TRBV6-3 to TRBJ2-1; 9 nucleotides align to TRBD2. Germline V gene sequence: CDR1 MNHEY, CDR2 SVGEGT. V trimming: 2 bases; J trimming: 10 bases; junction bases outside the gene matches: 9. The CDR3 extends over 15 amino acids. The CDR3 reads CASSYRTSAPAEQFF. The CDR3 region has the DNA TGTGCCAGCAGTTACAGGACTAGCGCCCCAGCGGAGCAGTTCTTC.

The rearrangement links TRBV4-3 to TRBJ2-3; tentative D call: TRBD1 (6 bases). This CDR3 is built from 16 residues. The germline CDR1 and CDR2 sequences are LGHNA and YSLEER. Trimming took 1 base from V and 0 from J, leaving 11 bases between them. CDR3 in amino acids: CASSQAPGHSTDTQYF. The CDR3 DNA sequence: TGCGCCAGCAGCCAAGCTCCGGGACACAGCACAGATACGCAGTATTTT.

The chain carries TRBV2 and TRBJ1-5; D unclear. CDR1 and CDR2 from the germline V gene are SNHLY and FYNNEI. The CDR3 length is 13 residues. The V end was cut by 6 bases, the J end by 5 bases, with 11 bases between. CDR3 DNA: TGTGCCAGCAGCGAAACGGGGTATCAGCCCCAGCATTTT. Translation gives CASSETGYQPQHF.

This chain uses TRBV6-5 with TRBJ2-5; possibly TRBD2 for D (6 bases). V dropped 6 bases and J dropped 0 bases, with 17 bases sitting between them. This CDR3 spans 16 amino acids. Germline lookup yields CDR1 MNHEY and CDR2 SVGAGI. For the CDR3, the DNA is TGTGCCAGCAGGGGGATGGGGGGACCCCACCAAGAGACCCAGTACTTC. Encoded protein: CASRGMGGPHQETQYF.

This clonotype was seen more than once but under ten times. The J gene is TRBJ2-7, the V gene TRBV12-3 or TRBV12-4; D is perhaps TRBD1 or TRBD2 (5 bases each). Deletions cut 5 bases from V and 6 bases from J, with 17 bases between. The CDR3 has 14 amino acids. This CDR3 reads CASSAGDGSSEQYF. The CDR3 DNA is TGTGCCAGCAGTGCTGGGGACGGCAGCTCCGAGCAGTACTTC.

The chain uses TRBV7-9 and TRBJ2-1; TRBD2 is a possible D gene (7 bases). The CDR3 runs to 14 residues. Germline loops: CDR1 SEHNR, CDR2 FQNEAQ (reference sequence). The V end lost 7 bases, the J end lost 8 bases, and 18 bases lay between the germline ends. As DNA, the CDR3 is TGTGCCAGCACCGCACGGGGGGCCATAGATGAGCAGTTCTTC. Protein sequence: CASTARGAIDEQFF.

The chain has TRBV20-1 and TRBJ2-1; D is unclear. CDR1 DFQATT and CDR2 SNEGSKA come from the germline V gene (reference sequence). The V and J ends lost 6 bases and 6 bases respectively, with 12 bases between them. The CDR3 runs to 12 residues. The DNA for the CDR3 is TGCAGTGCCGGAGAGTGGGGCAATGAGCAGTTCTTC. It translates to CSAGEWGNEQFF.

This rearrangement joins TRBV7-2 to TRBJ2-3, with D tentatively TRBD2 (5 bases). The V and J ends lost 5 bases and 4 bases respectively, with 10 bases between them. Looked up from germline, CDR1 is SGHTA and CDR2 is FQGNSA. This CDR3 region has 13 residues. In DNA form, the CDR3 reads TGTGCCAGCAGCCACGCTAGCTCAGATACGCAGTATTTT. This translates into CASSHASSDTQYF.

This clonotype was recorded a few times. The rearrangement joins TRBV12-3 or TRBV12-4 to TRBJ2-5; 7 nucleotides agree with TRBD1. Trimming took 6 bases from V and 7 from J; bases not matched to a gene: 14. This CDR3 has 15 amino acids. The CDR3, as DNA: TGTGCCAGCAGACCTCTGACAGGGCCCAAGGCGACCCAGTACTTC. This encodes CASRPLTGPKATQYF.

The rearrangement links TRBV6-2 or TRBV6-3 to TRBJ2-7; D is uncertain. This CDR3 has 14 residues. The germline V gene encodes CDR1 MNHEY and CDR2 SVGEGT. V dropped 6 bases and J dropped 0 bases, with 12 bases sitting between them. CDR3 DNA sequence: TGTGCCAGCAGCGAGCCGGGCAGCTCCTACGAGCAGTACTTC. As protein: CASSEPGSSYEQYF.

This clonotype was recorded many times. The chain joins TRBV11-2 to TRBJ2-7, with 8 bases fitting TRBD1. CDR3 length: 14 amino acids. The germline V gene has CDR1 SGHAT and CDR2 FQNNGV. V was pared by 5 bases and J by 4 bases, with 7 bases of the junction left unmatched. The CDR3 loop is CASSLQGATYEQYF. CDR3 nucleotides: TGTGCCAGCAGCCTTCAGGGGGCGACGTACGAGCAGTACTTC.

The chain uses TRBV12-3 or TRBV12-4 and TRBJ2-1, with D perhaps matching TRBD2 (6 bases). The CDR3 is 15 residues long. The V and J ends lost 7 bases and 6 bases respectively, with 19 bases between them. CDR3 nucleotides: TGTGCCAGCACCCCGGGGGTTCAGGGTGGCAATGAGCAGTTCTTC. This sequence encodes CASTPGVQGGNEQFF.

A few counts support this clonotype. The chain recombines TRBV5-1 with TRBJ2-3; TRBD2 matches 13 bases. V was pared by 2 bases and J by 4 bases, with 4 bases of the junction left unmatched. The CDR3 covers 16 residues. Germline V lookup: CDR1 SGHRS, CDR2 YFSETQ. CDR3 bases: TGCGCCAGCAGCTTTGGGACTAGCGGGACGGCAGATACGCAGTATTTT. Translation gives CASSFGTSGTADTQYF.

The chain links TRBV12-3 or TRBV12-4 to TRBJ1-3; D unclear. V gave up 1 base and J gave up 1 base, with 11 bases separating them. The CDR3 totals 16 residues. The CDR3 bases are TGTGCCAGCAGTTTAGGCGGCAGTCTATCTGGAAACACCATATATTTT. Translation gives CASSLGGSLSGNTIYF.

V usage is TRBV20-1 and J usage is TRBJ1-2; the match to TRBD1 covers 7 bases. V lost 5 bases, J lost 8 bases, and 8 bases stayed unmatched. Germline V gives CDR1 DFQATT, CDR2 SNEGSKA (reference sequence). The CDR3 contains 12 residues. The CDR3 DNA sequence: TGCAGTGCTCGTCACAGGGGAACGGGCTACACCTTC. Its protein is CSARHRGTGYTF.

The chain combines TRBV6-5 with TRBJ1-1, with D hard to call. Trimming took 4 bases from V and 7 from J, leaving 13 bases between them. The germline CDR1 and CDR2 sequences are MNHEY and SVGAGI. The CDR3 consists of 13 residues. The CDR3 here is CASSLGRLVEAFF. CDR3 coding DNA: TGTGCCAGCAGTTTAGGACGGTTGGTTGAAGCTTTCTTT.

This clonotype was seen only a few times. The rearrangement uses TRBV7-2 and TRBJ1-6, with a possible D match to TRBD1 (6 bases). The CDR3 spans 17 residues. Trimming removed 3 bases from V and 0 bases from J, with 12 bases in between. From germline, CDR1 is SGHTA and CDR2 FQGNSA. In nucleotides, the CDR3 is TGTGCCAGCAGCTTGGGACAACTGAGCTCCTATAATTCACCCCTCCACTTT. Translated: CASSLGQLSSYNSPLHF.